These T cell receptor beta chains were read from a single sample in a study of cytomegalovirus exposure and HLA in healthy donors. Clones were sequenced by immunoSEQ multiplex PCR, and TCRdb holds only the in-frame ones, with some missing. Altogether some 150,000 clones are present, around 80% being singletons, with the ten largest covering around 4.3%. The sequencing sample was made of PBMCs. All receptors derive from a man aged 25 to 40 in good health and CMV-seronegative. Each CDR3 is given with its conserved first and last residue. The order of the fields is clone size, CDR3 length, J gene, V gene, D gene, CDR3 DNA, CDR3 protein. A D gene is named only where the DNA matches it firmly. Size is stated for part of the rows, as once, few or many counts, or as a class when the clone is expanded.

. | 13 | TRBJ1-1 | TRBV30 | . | TGTGCCTGGAGTGTAGCGGGAAGCACTGAAGCTTTCTTT | CAWSVAGSTEAFF
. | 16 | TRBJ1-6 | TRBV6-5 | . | TGTGCCAGCAGTTATACCGTCGGGTCCTATAATTCACCCCTCCACTTT | CASSYTVGSYNSPLHF
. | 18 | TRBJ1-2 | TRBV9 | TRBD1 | TGTGCCAGCAGCGTAGGTATTCGGGACAGCAATTCTATGAGTGGCTACACCTTC | CASSVGIRDSNSMSGYTF
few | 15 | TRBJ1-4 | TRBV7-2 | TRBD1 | TGTGCCAGCAGTCTAGGGGGACAGGGGAGGGAAAAACTGTTTTTT | CASSLGGQGREKLFF
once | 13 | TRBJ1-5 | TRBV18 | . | TGTGCCAGCTCACCAACAGAGAATCAGCCCCAGCATTTT | CASSPTENQPQHF
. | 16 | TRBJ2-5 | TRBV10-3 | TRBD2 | TGTGCCATCAGTGGGGGGGGGACTAGCGCGAAAGAGACCCAGTACTTC | CAISGGGTSAKETQYF
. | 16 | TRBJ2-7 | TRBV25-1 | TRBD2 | TGTGCCAGCAGTGAAGATCTAGCGGGAGGGCCTAACGAGCAGTACTTC | CASSEDLAGGPNEQYF
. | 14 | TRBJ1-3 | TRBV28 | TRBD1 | TGTGCCAGCAGGACAGGGAAGTCAGTTAACACCATATATTTT | CASRTGKSVNTIYF
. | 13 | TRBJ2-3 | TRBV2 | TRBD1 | TGTGCCAGCTGGGACAGGGGCACAGATACGCAGTATTTT | CASWDRGTDTQYF
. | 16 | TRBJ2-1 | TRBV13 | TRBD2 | TGTGCCAGCAGCCCCACACTAGCGGGAGGGCCCCATGAGCAGTTCTTC | CASSPTLAGGPHEQFF
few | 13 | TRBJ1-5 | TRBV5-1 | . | TGCGCCAGCACCCTGAACGGGGATCAGCCCCAGCATTTT | CASTLNGDQPQHF
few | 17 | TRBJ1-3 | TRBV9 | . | TGTGCCAGCAGCAACAACGGAGGGGGGGGCCGTGGAAACACCATATATTTT | CASSNNGGGGRGNTIYF
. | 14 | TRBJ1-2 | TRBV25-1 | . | TGTGCCAGCAGTGAAGCTCGGGAGGACTATGGCTACACCTTC | CASSEAREDYGYTF
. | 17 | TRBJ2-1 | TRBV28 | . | TGTGCCAGCAGTTTACCTTTAAGGAAGGAGTCCTACAATGAGCAGTTCTTC | CASSLPLRKESYNEQFF
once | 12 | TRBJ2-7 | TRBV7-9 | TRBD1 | TGTGCCGGGGACAGGGTCTCCTACGAGCAGTACTTC | CAGDRVSYEQYF
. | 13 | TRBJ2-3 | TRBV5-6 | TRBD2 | TGTGCCAGCAGCTTGACGCGGGAGGATCCGCAGTATTTT | CASSLTREDPQYF
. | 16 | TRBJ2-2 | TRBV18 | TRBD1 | TGTGCCAGCTCACCGGGACAGGCAGCGAACACCGGGGAGCTGTTTTTT | CASSPGQAANTGELFF
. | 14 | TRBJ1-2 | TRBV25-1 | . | TGTGCCAGCAGTGACGGGAGACAGTACTATGGCTACACCTTC | CASSDGRQYYGYTF
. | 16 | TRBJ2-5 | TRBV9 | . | TGTGCCAGCAGCGTCGGCCGGGAGACACTCCAAGAGACCCAGTACTTC | CASSVGRETLQETQYF
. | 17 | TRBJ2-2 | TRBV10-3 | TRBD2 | TGTGCCATCAGCGCAGCGGGGGGGCGGGGAAACACCGGGGAGCTGTTTTTT | CAISAAGGRGNTGELFF
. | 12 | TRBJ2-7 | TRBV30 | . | TGTGCCTGGACGACCCAGGGTTACGAGCAGTACTTC | CAWTTQGYEQYF
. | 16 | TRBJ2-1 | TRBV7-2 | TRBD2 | TGTGCCAGCAGCCTCCAAGCGGGGGGGCCTCTCAATGAGCAGTTCTTC | CASSLQAGGPLNEQFF
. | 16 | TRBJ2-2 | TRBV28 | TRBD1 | TGTGCCAGCATAAGGGACAGGGGGCGAGAGACCGGGGAGCTGTTTTTT | CASIRDRGRETGELFF
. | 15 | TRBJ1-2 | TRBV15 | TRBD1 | TGTGCCACCAGCAGGGACAGGGGGTTTACCAATGGCTACACCTTC | CATSRDRGFTNGYTF
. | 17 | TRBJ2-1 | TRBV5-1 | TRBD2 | TGCGCCAGCAGCTTGTCCCCACTAGCGGGGGGTCGGAATGAGCAGTTCTTC | CASSLSPLAGGRNEQFF
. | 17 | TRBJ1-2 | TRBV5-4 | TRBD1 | TGTGCCAGCAGCACCGCTTTATCGGGACAGGGACGATATGGCTACACCTTC | CASSTALSGQGRYGYTF
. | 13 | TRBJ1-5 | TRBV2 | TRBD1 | TGTGTCAGCAGGGGGCACGGCAATCAGCCCCAGCATTTT | CVSRGHGNQPQHF
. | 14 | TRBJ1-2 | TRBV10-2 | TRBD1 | TGCGCCAGCAGTGAGAGGGGGCGCATCTATGGCTACACCTTC | CASSERGRIYGYTF
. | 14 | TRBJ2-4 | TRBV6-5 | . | TGTGCCAGCAAGGCGGATTTAGCCAAAAACATTCAGTACTTC | CASKADLAKNIQYF
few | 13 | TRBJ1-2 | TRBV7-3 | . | TGTGCCAGCAGCTTAAGTCGGGGATCTGGCTACACCTTC | CASSLSRGSGYTF
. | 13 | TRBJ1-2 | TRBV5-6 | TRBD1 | TGTGCCAGCAACATAGACAGGGTCCGTGGCTACACCTTC | CASNIDRVRGYTF
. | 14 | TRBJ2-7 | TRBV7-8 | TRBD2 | TGTGCCAGCAGCCCCCTAGCGGAGGCCTACGAGCAGTACTTC | CASSPLAEAYEQYF
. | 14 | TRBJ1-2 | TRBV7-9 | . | TGTGCCAGCAGCTTAGCAGGGGCTAACTATGGCTACACCTTC | CASSLAGANYGYTF
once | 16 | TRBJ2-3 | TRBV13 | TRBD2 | TGTGCCAGCAGCTGGGTAGCGGGAGGGCCCTCGGATACGCAGTATTTT | CASSWVAGGPSDTQYF
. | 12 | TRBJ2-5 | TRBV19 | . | TGTGCCAGTAGTCCCGGGGGAGAGACCCAGTACTTC | CASSPGGETQYF